The clone carrying this T cell receptor beta chain was picked up one time. These data are taken from a study of shared clonotypes between healthy human individuals. Germline V gene data show CDR1 as KGHSH and CDR2 as LQKENI. The CDR3 contains 14 residues. V was pared by 1 base and J by 4 bases, with 9 bases between. Sequencing used immunoSEQ multiplex PCR; TCRdb keeps in-frame clones, though not all of them. Of about 2 million clones detected, roughly 94% appear once; the ten largest clones hold about 0.13%. The chain carries TRBV18 and TRBJ2-3, with D possibly TRBD2 on 6 matching bases. The receptor comes from a man aged 18-30 years in good health. Sequenced sample: naive CD4+ T cells sorted from blood. As to subset: CD45RA+ positively selected. The CDR3 DNA is TGTGCCAGCTCACCACGGGACTGGCCAGATACGCAGTATTTT. Its translation: CASSPRDWPDTQYF.